This paragraph covers one T cell receptor (beta chain) sequence. The antigen remains unidentified. This CDR3 is built from 13 residues. Germline CDR1 reads SQVTM; CDR2 reads ANQGSEA. V shed 1 base, J shed 4 bases, and the junction held 2 bases outside the gene matches. Both iRepertoire HTBI primers and Arm-PCR of CDR3 regions were used to build the TCR beta libraries. TCRdb re-analysed the multiplex PCR reads in MiXCR, keeping a single row per CDR3 protein. The data show 350,000 to 500,000 distinct CDR3 sequences, with 21% seen just once and 14% held by the top ten. The time point denotes: persistent/refractory GD, antithyroid drugs over 5 years with positive TRAb. The TCR library used RNA extracted from PBMCs. The sample is drawn from a study of regulatory T cells in long-lasting Graves disease. Overall study results and limits: TRBV28, TRBJ1-2 and TRBJ2-5 were segments that persistent disease favored. A greater number of public clonotypes (approximately 2,500) was shared by persistent patients than by new patients (approximately 1,000).

The TCR originated in a female donor with Graves disease. This chain uses TRBV29-1 with TRBJ2-3; 7 bases map to TRBD2. This specimen consisted of peripheral blood mononuclear cells (PBMCs), obtained when the disease was refractory, from a patient treated with antithyroid drugs. CDR3 sequence (DNA): TGCAGCGTTGAAGGTGCGGGAGCAGATACGCAGTATTTT. Residues: CSVEGAGADTQYF.